This section outlines one TCR beta chain sequence together with its context. The antigen remains unidentified. Germline lookup yields CDR1 SGDLS and CDR2 YYNGEE. CDR3 length: 14 residues. V lost 0 bases and J lost 6, with 12 bases in between. Assay used: immunoSEQ multiplex PCR; TCRdb lists only in-frame clones, some missing. The sample lists approximately 26,000 clones, approximately 90% occurring once. These data are taken from a study of T cells in localized non-small cell lung cancer. Study observations and caveats: Higher adjacent-lung clonality was associated with shorter survival.

Specimen: peripheral blood, collected before any cancer treatment. The V gene is TRBV9, the J gene TRBJ1-1; D is possibly TRBD1 (6 bases). The receptor's source is a female donor at least 60 years old with stage II squamous cell lung carcinoma. The CDR3 region is CASSVGSGAPEAFF. DNA for the CDR3: TGTGCCAGCAGCGTAGGATCAGGGGCCCCTGAAGCTTTCTTT.